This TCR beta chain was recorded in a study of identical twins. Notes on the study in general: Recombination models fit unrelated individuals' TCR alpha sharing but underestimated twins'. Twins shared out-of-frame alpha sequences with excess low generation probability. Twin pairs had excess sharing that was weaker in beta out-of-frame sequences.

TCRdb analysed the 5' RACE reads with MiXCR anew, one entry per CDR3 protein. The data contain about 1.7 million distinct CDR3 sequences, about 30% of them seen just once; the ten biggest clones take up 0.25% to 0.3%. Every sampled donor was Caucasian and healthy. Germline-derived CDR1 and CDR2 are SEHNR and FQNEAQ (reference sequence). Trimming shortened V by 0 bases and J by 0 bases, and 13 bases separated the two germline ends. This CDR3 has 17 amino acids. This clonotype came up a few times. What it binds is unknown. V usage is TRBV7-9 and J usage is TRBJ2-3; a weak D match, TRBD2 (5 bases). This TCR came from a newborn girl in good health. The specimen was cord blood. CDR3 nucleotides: TGTGCCAGCAGCTTAGCGCGGAGCGGACCTAGCACAGATACGCAGTATTTT. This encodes CASSLARSGPSTDTQYF.